These T cell receptor beta chains were read from a single sample in a study of early T cells in non-severe SARS-CoV-2 infection. TCRdb fed the 5' RACE reads into MiXCR, producing one record per CDR3 protein. The sample records 17,000 or so distinct CDR3 sequences, around 6.1% being singletons. The material sequenced was whole blood, taken at baseline. The receptors here all came from an adult who was a healthcare worker with PCR-confirmed SARS-CoV-2 infection or an uninfected control (not recorded which). The CDR3 runs from the conserved cysteine through the conserved F or W. Fields, in order: V gene, J gene, CDR3 protein.

TRBV4-2	TRBJ1-2	CASSQEVGRGLGGYTF
TRBV20-1	TRBJ1-5	CSGQVSDQPQHF
TRBV2	TRBJ2-1	CASRGPDANEQFF
TRBV10-3	TRBJ1-2	CAIRPGPQNYGYTF
TRBV10-3	TRBJ2-1	CAIAPQGRTYNEQFF
TRBV7-6	TRBJ2-7	CASSFTQEGQGYEQYF
TRBV18	TRBJ2-2	CASSLGTRSTGELFF
TRBV10-3	TRBJ1-2	CAIRLTGADYGYTF
TRBV9	TRBJ2-2	CASSVNRVGAGELFF
TRBV4-1	TRBJ1-5	CASSQLFRDNQPQHF